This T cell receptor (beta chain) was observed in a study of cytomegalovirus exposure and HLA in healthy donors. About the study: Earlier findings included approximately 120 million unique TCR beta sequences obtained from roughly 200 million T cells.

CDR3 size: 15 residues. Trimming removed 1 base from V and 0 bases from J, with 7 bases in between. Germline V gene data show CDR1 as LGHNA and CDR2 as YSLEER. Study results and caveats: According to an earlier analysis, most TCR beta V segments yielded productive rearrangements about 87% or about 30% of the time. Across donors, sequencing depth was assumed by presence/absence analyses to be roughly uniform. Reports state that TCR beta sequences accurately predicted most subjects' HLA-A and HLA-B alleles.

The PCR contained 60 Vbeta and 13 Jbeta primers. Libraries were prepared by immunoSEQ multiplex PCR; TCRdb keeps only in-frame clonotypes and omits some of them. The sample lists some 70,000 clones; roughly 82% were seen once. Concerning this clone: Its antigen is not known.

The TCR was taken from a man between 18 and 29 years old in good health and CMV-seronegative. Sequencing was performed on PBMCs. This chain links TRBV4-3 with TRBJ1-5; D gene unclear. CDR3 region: CASSQGAVSNQPQHF. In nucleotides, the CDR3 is TGCGCCAGCAGCCAAGGGGCAGTTAGCAATCAGCCCCAGCATTTT.